This T cell receptor beta chain was obtained from a study of OX40 agonist ivuxolimab in advanced cancers. Across the whole study: Patients received ivuxolimab, an agonistic anti-OX40 (CD134) antibody.

The CDR3 extends over 16 amino acids. Germline V CDR1 and CDR2: SGDLS, YYNGEE. The V gene end was trimmed by 3 bases and the J gene end by 0 bases; junction bases not matched to a gene: 4. Only in-frame clones appear in the TCRdb table, and some are missing; sequencing was by immunoSEQ multiplex PCR. In the table there are some 45,000 clones, around 80% of which are singletons. This chain uses TRBV9 with TRBJ1-3, with TRBD1 identical over 9 bases. This material consisted of CD4+ or CD8+ T cells sorted from blood, taken in a trial of the OX40 agonist ivuxolimab. This TCR derives from an adult with an advanced solid tumor such as melanoma, head and neck, liver or kidney cancer. The CDR3 DNA is TGTGCCAGCAGCGCGGGACAGGGTCGCTCTGGAAACACCATATATTTT. Translation gives CASSAGQGRSGNTIYF.